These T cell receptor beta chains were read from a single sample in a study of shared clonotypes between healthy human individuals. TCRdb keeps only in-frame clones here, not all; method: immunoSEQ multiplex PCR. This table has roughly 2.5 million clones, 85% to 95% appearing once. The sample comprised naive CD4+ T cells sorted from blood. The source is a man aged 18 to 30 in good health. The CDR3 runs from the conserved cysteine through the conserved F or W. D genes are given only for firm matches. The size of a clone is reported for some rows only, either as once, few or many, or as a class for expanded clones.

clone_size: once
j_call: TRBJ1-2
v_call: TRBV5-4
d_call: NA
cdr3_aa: CASSLPPGRLGGYTF
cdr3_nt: TGTGCCAGCAGCCTGCCCCCAGGGCGCCTAGGGGGCTACACCTTC

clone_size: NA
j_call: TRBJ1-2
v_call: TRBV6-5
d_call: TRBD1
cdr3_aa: CASFRDRDYGYTF
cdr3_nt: TGTGCCAGCTTTCGGGACAGGGACTATGGCTACACCTTC

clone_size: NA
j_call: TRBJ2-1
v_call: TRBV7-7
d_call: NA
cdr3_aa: CASSLDDSSYNEQFF
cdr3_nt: TGTGCTAGCAGCTTAGACGATAGCTCCTACAATGAGCAGTTCTTC

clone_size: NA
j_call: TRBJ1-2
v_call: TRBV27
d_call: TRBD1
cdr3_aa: CASKHRDRVSGYTF
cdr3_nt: TGTGCCAGCAAGCACCGGGACAGGGTCTCTGGCTACACCTTC

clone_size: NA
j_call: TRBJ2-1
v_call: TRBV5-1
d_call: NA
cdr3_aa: CASSLPRDGGSDEQFF
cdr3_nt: TGCGCCAGCAGCTTACCCCGAGACGGGGGTTCGGATGAGCAGTTCTTC

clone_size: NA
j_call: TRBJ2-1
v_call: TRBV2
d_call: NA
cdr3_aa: CANSLPRAYNEQFF
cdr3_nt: TGTGCCAATTCCCTGCCTCGCGCCTACAATGAGCAGTTCTTC

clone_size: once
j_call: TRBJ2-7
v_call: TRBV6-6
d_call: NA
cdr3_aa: CASSLRRTEQYF
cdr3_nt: TGTGCCAGCAGTCTGAGACGGACTGAGCAGTACTTC

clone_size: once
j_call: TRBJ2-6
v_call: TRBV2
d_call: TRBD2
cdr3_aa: CASSGGGNVLTF
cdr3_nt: TGTGCCAGCTCGGGAGGGGGCAACGTCCTGACTTTC

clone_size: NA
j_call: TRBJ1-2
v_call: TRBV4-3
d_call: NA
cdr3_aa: CASSQDHSYGYTF
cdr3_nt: TGCGCCAGCAGCCAAGATCACAGCTATGGCTACACCTTC

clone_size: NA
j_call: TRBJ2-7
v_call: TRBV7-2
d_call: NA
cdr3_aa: CASSPGGRAWDEQYF
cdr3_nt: TGTGCCAGCAGCCCAGGCGGCAGGGCGTGGGACGAGCAGTACTTC

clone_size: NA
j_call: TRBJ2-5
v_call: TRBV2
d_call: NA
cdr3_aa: CASSEAPGTYQETQYF
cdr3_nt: TGTGCCAGCAGTGAAGCGCCAGGGACTTACCAAGAGACCCAGTACTTC

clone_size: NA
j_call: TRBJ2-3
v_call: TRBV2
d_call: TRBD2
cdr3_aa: CASSGLAGDTQYF
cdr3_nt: TGTGCCAGCAGCGGACTAGCGGGGGATACGCAGTATTTT

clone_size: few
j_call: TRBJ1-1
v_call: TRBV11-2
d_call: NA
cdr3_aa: CASSSEGHPNTEAFF
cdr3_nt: TGTGCCAGCAGCTCAGAGGGGCATCCGAACACTGAAGCTTTCTTT

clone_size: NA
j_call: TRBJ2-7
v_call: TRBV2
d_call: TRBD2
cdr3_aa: CASSSIRDYAEQYF
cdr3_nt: TGTGCCAGCAGTTCGATTAGGGACTACGCCGAGCAGTACTTC

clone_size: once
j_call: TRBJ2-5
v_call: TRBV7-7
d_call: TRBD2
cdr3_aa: CASSGGLALGGETQYF
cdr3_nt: TGTGCTAGCAGCGGGGGACTGGCTCTCGGGGGAGAGACCCAGTACTTC

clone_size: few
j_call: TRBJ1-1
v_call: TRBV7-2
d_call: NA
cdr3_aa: CASMRTAMNTEAFF
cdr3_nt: TGTGCCAGCATGAGGACAGCGATGAACACTGAAGCTTTCTTT

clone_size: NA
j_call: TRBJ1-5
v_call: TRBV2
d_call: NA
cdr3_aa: CASRGGVGQPQHF
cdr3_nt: TGTGCCAGCAGAGGGGGGGTAGGTCAGCCCCAGCATTTT

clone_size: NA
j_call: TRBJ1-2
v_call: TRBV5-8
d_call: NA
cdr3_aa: CASSRGHLNYGYTF
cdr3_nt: TGTGCCAGCAGCAGGGGACACCTGAACTATGGCTACACCTTC

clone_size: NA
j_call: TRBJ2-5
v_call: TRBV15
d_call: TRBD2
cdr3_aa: CATSRDRGGATQYF
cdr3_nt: TGTGCCACCAGCAGAGATAGGGGAGGGGCGACCCAGTACTTC

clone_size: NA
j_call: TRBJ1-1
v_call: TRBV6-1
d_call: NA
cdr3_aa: CASSSGGAGDTEAFF
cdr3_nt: TGTGCCAGTAGCAGCGGGGGCGCGGGGGACACTGAAGCTTTCTTT

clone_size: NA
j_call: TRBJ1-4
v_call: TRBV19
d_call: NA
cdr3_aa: CASSIRGEKLFF
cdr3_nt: TGTGCCAGTAGTATCCGTGGCGAAAAACTGTTTTTT

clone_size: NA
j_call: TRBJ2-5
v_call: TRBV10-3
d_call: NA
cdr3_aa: CAISETGGIETQYF
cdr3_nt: TGTGCCATCAGTGAAACGGGGGGCATTGAGACCCAGTACTTC

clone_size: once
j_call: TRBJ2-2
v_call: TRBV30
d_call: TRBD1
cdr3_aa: CAWKGANTGELFF
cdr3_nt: TGTGCCTGGAAGGGGGCTAACACCGGGGAGCTGTTTTTT

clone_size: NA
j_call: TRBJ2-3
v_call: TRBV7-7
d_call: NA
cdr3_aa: CASSLEVRGRRVASRDTQYF
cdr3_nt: TGTGCTAGCAGCTTAGAGGTAAGGGGGCGGAGGGTAGCTAGCAGAGATACGCAGTATTTT

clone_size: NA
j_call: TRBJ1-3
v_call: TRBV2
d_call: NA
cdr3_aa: CASSFRVDGNTIYF
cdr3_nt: TGTGCCAGCAGCTTCAGGGTAGACGGAAACACCATATATTTT

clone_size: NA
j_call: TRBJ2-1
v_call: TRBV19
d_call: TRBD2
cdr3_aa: CASSNGLAANEQFF
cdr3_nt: TGTGCCAGTAGTAACGGACTAGCGGCCAATGAGCAGTTCTTC

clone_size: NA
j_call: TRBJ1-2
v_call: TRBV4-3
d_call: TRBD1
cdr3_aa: CASSQEGKGAGIYGYTF
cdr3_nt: TGCGCCAGCAGCCAAGAGGGCAAGGGGGCAGGGATCTATGGCTACACCTTC

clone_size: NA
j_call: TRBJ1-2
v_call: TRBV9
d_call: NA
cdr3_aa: CASSGGTPSNYGYTF
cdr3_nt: TGTGCCAGCAGCGGGGGGACACCATCTAACTATGGCTACACCTTC

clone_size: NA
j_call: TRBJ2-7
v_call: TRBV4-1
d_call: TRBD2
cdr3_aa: CASSPQQRGVGSYEQYF
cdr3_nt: TGCGCCAGCAGCCCGCAGCAGCGGGGGGTAGGATCCTACGAGCAGTACTTC

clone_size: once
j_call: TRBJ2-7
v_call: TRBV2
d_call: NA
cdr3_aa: CASRGDMGEQYF
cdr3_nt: TGTGCCAGCAGGGGGGATATGGGCGAGCAGTACTTC

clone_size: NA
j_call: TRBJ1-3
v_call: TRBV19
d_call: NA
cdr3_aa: CASTPVSGNTIYF
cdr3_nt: TGTGCCAGTACCCCGGTCTCTGGAAACACCATATATTTT

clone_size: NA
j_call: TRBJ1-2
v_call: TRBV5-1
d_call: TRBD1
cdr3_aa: CASRNGGQGYGYTF
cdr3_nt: TGCGCCAGCAGAAACGGGGGACAGGGTTATGGCTACACCTTC

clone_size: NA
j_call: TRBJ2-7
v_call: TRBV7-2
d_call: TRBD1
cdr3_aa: CASSLGQAGYEQYF
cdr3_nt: TGTGCCAGCAGCTTGGGACAGGCCGGCTACGAGCAGTACTTC

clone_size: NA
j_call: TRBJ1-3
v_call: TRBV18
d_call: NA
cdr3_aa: CASSPPEGPRNTIYF
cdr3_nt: TGTGCCAGCTCACCACCGGAGGGTCCAAGAAACACCATATATTTT

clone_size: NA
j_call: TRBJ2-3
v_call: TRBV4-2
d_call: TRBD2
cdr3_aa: CASSQGGSGRRSSADTQYF
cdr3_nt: TGTGCCAGCAGCCAAGGCGGTAGCGGGAGAAGAAGTTCGGCAGATACGCAGTATTTT

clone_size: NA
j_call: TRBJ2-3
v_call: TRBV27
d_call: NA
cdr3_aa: CASSLVAGASTDTQYF
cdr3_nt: TGTGCCAGCAGTTTAGTGGCGGGGGCTAGCACAGATACGCAGTATTTT

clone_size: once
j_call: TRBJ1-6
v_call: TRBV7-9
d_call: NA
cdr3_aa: CASSLVSALSSYNSPLHF
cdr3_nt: TGTGCCAGCAGCTTAGTGTCTGCATTGAGCTCCTATAATTCACCCCTCCACTTT

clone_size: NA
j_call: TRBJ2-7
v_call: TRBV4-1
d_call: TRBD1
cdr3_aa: CASSQPGTGSSYEQYF
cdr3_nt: TGCGCCAGCAGCCAGCCCGGGACAGGGAGCTCCTACGAGCAGTACTTC

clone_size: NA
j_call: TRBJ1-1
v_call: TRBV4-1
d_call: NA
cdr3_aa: CASSRADTLNTEAFF
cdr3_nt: TGCGCCAGCAGCCGAGCGGATACCTTGAACACTGAAGCTTTCTTT

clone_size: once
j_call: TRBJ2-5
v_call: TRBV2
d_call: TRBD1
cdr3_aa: CASSATGVETQYF
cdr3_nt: TGTGCCAGCAGCGCTACAGGGGTGGAGACCCAGTACTTC

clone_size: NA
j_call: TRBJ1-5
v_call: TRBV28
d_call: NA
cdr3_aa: CASSSGTSGNQPQHF
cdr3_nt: TGTGCCAGCAGTTCCGGGACAAGTGGCAATCAGCCCCAGCATTTT

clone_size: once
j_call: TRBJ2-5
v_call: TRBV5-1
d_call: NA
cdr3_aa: CASSLGDGAETQYF
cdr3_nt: TGCGCCAGCAGCCTAGGGGACGGTGCGGAGACCCAGTACTTC

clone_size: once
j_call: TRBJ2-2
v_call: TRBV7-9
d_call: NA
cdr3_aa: CATTIRQNTGELFF
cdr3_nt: TGTGCCACCACAATCCGGCAGAACACCGGGGAGCTGTTTTTT

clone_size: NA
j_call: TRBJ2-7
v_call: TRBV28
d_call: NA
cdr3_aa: CASSSAHGLYEQYF
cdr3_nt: TGTGCCAGCAGTTCTGCCCACGGGCTCTACGAGCAGTACTTC

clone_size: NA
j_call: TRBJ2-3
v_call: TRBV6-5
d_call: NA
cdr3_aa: CASSYGQGSTDTQYF
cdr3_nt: TGTGCCAGCAGTTACGGTCAGGGTAGCACAGATACGCAGTATTTT

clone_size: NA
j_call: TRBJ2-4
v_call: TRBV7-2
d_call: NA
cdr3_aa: CASSLAKNIQYF
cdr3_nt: TGTGCCAGCAGCCTAGCCAAAAACATTCAGTACTTC

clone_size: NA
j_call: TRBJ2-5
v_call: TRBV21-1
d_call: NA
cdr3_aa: CASSKGDRNASLTQYF
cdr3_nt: TGTGCCAGCAGCAAGGGAGACAGGAACGCGAGTTTGACCCAGTACTTC

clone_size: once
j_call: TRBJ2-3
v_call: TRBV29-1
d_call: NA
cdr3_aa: CSVGAATDTQYF
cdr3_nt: TGCAGCGTTGGAGCGGCCACAGATACGCAGTATTTT

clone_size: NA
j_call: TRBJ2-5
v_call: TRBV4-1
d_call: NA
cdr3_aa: CASSQDGLAKETQYF
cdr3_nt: TGCGCCAGCAGCCAAGATGGCCTCGCGAAGGAGACCCAGTACTTC

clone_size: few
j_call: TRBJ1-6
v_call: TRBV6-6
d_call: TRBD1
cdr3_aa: CASNPTGAANSPLHF
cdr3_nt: TGTGCCAGCAACCCGACAGGGGCCGCCAATTCACCCCTCCACTTT

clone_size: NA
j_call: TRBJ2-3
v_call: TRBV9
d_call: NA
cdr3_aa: CASSEGSDTQYF
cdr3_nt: TGTGCCAGCAGCGAGGGGTCGGATACGCAGTATTTT

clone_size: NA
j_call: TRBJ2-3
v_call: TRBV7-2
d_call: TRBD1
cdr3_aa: CASSLRTGGAFTDTQYF
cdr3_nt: TGTGCCAGCAGCCTACGGACAGGGGGCGCTTTCACAGATACGCAGTATTTT

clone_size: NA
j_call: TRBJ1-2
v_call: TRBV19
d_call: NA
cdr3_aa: CASSPQGPGSNYGYTF
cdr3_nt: TGTGCCAGTAGTCCACAGGGTCCTGGCAGTAACTATGGCTACACCTTC

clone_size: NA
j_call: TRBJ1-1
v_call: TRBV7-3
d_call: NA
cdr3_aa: CASSQGGTEAFF
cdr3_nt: TGTGCCAGCAGTCAGGGCGGCACTGAAGCTTTCTTT

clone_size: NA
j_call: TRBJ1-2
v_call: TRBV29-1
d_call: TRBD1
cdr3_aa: CSVEGDRGDGYTF
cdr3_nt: TGCAGCGTTGAGGGGGACAGGGGGGATGGCTACACCTTC

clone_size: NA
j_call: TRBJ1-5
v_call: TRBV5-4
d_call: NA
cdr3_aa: CASSLNPGQVSNQPQHF
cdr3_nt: TGTGCCAGCAGCTTGAACCCGGGACAAGTTAGCAATCAGCCCCAGCATTTT

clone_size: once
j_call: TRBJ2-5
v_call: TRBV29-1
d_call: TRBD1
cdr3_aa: CSVGRQGASEETQYF
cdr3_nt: TGCAGCGTCGGAAGACAGGGGGCAAGTGAAGAGACCCAGTACTTC

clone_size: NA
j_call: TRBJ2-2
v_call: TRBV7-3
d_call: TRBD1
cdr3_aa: CASSPDRVTGELFF
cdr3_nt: TGTGCCAGCAGCCCCGACAGGGTCACCGGGGAGCTGTTTTTT

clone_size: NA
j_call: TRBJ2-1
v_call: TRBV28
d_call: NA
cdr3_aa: CASRLRDAYNEQFF
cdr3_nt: TGTGCCAGCAGACTCCGGGACGCCTACAATGAGCAGTTCTTC